Listed here are 9 T cell receptor beta chains from one sample, sequenced in a study of spatial heterogeneity in lung cancer. These receptors have no identified antigens. The time point is: sample taken at primary tumor resection. Findings of the study overall: How many expanded intratumoral alpha and beta TCRs were present tracked the tumor mutation count, which was a count of nonsynonymous mutations.

TCRdb itself ran the 5' RACE reads through MiXCR, one entry per CDR3 protein. The sample consists of about 6,800 distinct CDR3 sequences, approximately 14% of them appearing once. The sample consisted of lung tumor tissue, taken at surgery. The receptor source for this set is a male donor with early-stage non-small cell lung cancer.

This clonotype was counted only a few times. The library was prepared for alpha chains; this beta chain is a stray read, so its frequency means little. The V gene is TRBV20-1, the J gene TRBJ2-5; D not certain. The CDR3 is 12 residues long. Looked up from germline, CDR1 is DFQATT and CDR2 is SNEGSKA (reference sequence). V was cut by 2 bases and J by 4 bases, with 8 bases left in between. CDR3 in amino acids: CSARPTAETQYF. The DNA for the CDR3 is TGCAGTGCTAGACCCACGGCAGAGACCCAGTACTTC.

As to this clonotype: A library made for alpha chains picked up this beta chain off target, so its size means little. The gene calls are TRBV6-6 and TRBJ2-2, with 9 bases lining up with TRBD1. V dropped 2 bases and J dropped 4; count of bases not matched to a gene: 11. The V gene's germline CDR1 is MNHNY and CDR2 SVGAGI (reference sequence). The length of the CDR3 is 18 residues. The CDR3 DNA is TGTGCCAGCAGTTACCCCGCCAGACAGGGGGTAGCCACCGGGGAGCTGTTTTTT. Protein: CASSYPARQGVATGELFF.

This clonotype is labeled as large. This beta chain appears as a stray read in a library generated for alpha chains; its size is not informative. The genes are TRBV5-6 and TRBJ1-2; TRBD1 matches 7 bases. Germline V CDR1 and CDR2: SGHDT, YYEEEE. The CDR3 consists of 13 residues. The ends lost 0 bases at V and 5 bases at J; junction bases unmatched: 1. The CDR3 DNA sequence: TGTGCCAGCAGCTTGGCAGGGGGATATGGCTACACCTTC. It translates to CASSLAGGYGYTF. Variable domain in full (rest from reference TRBV5-6 and TRBJ1-2): DAGVTQSPTHLIKTRGQQVTLRCSPKSGHDTVSWYQQALGQGPQFIFQYYEEEERQRGNFPDRFSGHQFPNYSSELNVNALLLGDSALYLCASSLAGGYGYTFGSGTRLTVV.

Turning to this clonotype: As an off-target read in a library built for alpha chains, this beta chain has a frequency of little significance. The CDR3 DNA reads as TGTGCCATCAGTGCCATCCCCCGGCGCGAGCAGTACTTC. It yields the protein CAISAIPRREQYF. The chain carries TRBV10-3 and TRBJ2-7; D is ambiguous. The V end was cut by 4 bases, the J end by 6 bases, with 13 bases between. The CDR3 length is 13 residues. Germline V CDR1 and CDR2: ENHRY, SYGVKD.

This clonotype was found many times. This beta chain is a stray sequence in a library constructed for alpha chains; its clone size is not meaningful. The CDR3, as DNA: TGTGCCAGCAGTAGCGTTACCTACAATGAGCAGTTCTTC. Translation gives CASSSVTYNEQFF. This chain uses TRBV6-2 or TRBV6-3 with TRBJ2-1, with D unclear. Germline CDR1 and CDR2: MNHEY and SVGEGT. Trimming stripped 5 bases from V and 2 bases from J, with 7 bases between. The CDR3 loop spans 13 amino acids.

By its share, this clonotype is medium-sized. This beta chain lies outside the target of a library built for alpha chains; its clone size means little. This chain uses TRBV19 with TRBJ1-5; D remains unclear. V lost 6 bases to trimming and J lost 0 bases, with 12 bases between them. From germline, CDR1 is LNHDA and CDR2 SQIVND (reference sequence). The CDR3 length is 15 residues. CDR3 residues: CASSWTETSNQPQHF. In DNA, the CDR3 is TGTGCCAGTAGCTGGACGGAGACTAGCAATCAGCCCCAGCATTTT.

This clonotype is classed as medium-sized. Little can be read into the size of this beta chain, an off-target read in a library designed for alpha chains. The chain has TRBV12-3 or TRBV12-4 and TRBJ1-1; 9 bases fit TRBD1. This CDR3 is built from 11 residues. Losses at the gene ends were 8 bases for V and 8 bases for J; bases not matched to a gene: 3. The CDR3 sequence: CASWTGAEAFF. The CDR3 nucleotides are TGTGCCAGCTGGACAGGGGCCGAAGCTTTCTTT.

Many counts were recorded for this clonotype. Within a library made for alpha chains, this beta chain is off target, and its count is uninformative. V usage is TRBV29-1 and J usage is TRBJ2-3; D is uncertain. The germline CDR1 and CDR2 sequences are SQVTM and ANQGSEA. V shed 7 bases and J shed 4 bases, with 9 bases lying between them. CDR3 size: 11 residues. The CDR3 here is CSAPVADTQYF. As DNA, the CDR3 is TGCAGCGCCCCAGTAGCAGATACGCAGTATTTT.

This clonotype was seen at least ten times. A library made for alpha chains picked up this beta chain off target, so its size means little. The rearrangement joins TRBV15 to TRBJ1-2, with D possibly matching TRBD1 (5 bases). V lost 9 bases to trimming and J lost 5 bases, with 22 bases between them. The CDR3 loop spans 15 amino acids. CDR1 and CDR2 from the germline V gene are LNHNV and YYDKDF (reference sequence). The CDR3 region is CATRLSGGGDYGYTF. CDR3 bases: TGTGCCACACGACTGAGTGGGGGAGGGGATTATGGCTACACCTTC.